Described below is a single T cell receptor beta chain sequence and its context. The target antigen is unknown. The CDR3 spans 12 residues. CDR1 SGHTA and CDR2 FQGNSA come from the germline V gene. Trimming left V 1 base short and J 10 bases short, with 10 bases between. Around 10 ml fresh peripheral blood yielded the PBMCs. This entry belongs to a study of T cells in Graves' hyperthyroidism and ophthalmopathy. Whole-study findings and limits: Expanded thyroid clonotypes (above 0.001) were mostly also found in blood.

TCR beta CDR3 region amplification was performed from RNA transcripts. Primed by the HTBI set, a first-round RT-PCR was run on the TCR CDR3. MiXCR, applied by TCRdb to the multiplex PCR reads, yields one record per CDR3 protein. The top ten hold around 52% of the sample, which has over 200,000 distinct CDR3 sequences, 17% seen once. This chain joins TRBV7-2 and TRBJ2-5; D is uncertain. The origin of this receptor is a man between 45 and 60 years old with Graves' hyperthyroidism. Input material: blood. CDR3 nucleotides: TGTGCCAGCAGCTTAGTTTGGTTATTCCAGTACTTC. This gives the protein CASSLVWLFQYF.